What follows are 24 T cell receptor beta chains derived from one specimen sequenced in a study of ipilimumab plus nivolumab after autologous stem cell transplantation. The table came from immunoSEQ multiplex PCR; TCRdb's copy has only in-frame clones and leaves some out. The sample lists around 84,000 clones; 83% were seen once. The specimen comprised PBMCs, sampled in a trial of ipilimumab plus nivolumab as post-transplant consolidation. The receptors stem from a male donor with diffuse large B-cell lymphoma.

The genes are TRBV28 and TRBJ1-2, with TRBD1 matching 7 bases. The CDR3 is made up of 21 amino acids. V dropped 6 bases and J dropped 0; count of bases not matched to a gene: 25. Germline V gene sequence: CDR1 MDHEN, CDR2 SYDVKM. DNA of the CDR3: TGTGCCAGCAGCCTTATAATGAGGGGGCCCCTGAGATCCCCTTCTAACTATGGCTACACCTTC. Amino acids: CASSLIMRGPLRSPSNYGYTF.

This chain links TRBV5-4 with TRBJ1-1, with D tentatively TRBD1 (6 bases). CDR3 size: 16 residues. With 1 base removed from V and 0 bases from J, the gap between germline ends came to 13 bases. CDR1 and CDR2 (germline): SGHNT, YYREEE (reference sequence). CDR3 in amino acids: CASSLTGGLMNTEAFF. The CDR3 nucleotides read TGTGCCAGCAGCTTGACGGGGGGGCTGATGAACACTGAAGCTTTCTTT.

DNA for the CDR3: TGTGCCAGCAGTCTCGGACAGGGAAACTATGGCTACACCTTC. This sequence encodes CASSLGQGNYGYTF. The chain links TRBV28 to TRBJ1-2, with 8 bases that match TRBD1. Per germline, CDR1 MDHEN and CDR2 SYDVKM. This CDR3 has 14 amino acids. Losses at the gene ends were 5 bases for V and 2 bases for J; bases not matched to a gene: 4.

The chain's CDR3 is CASSALYEQYF. The CDR3 coding sequence is TGTGCCAGCAGCGCCCTCTACGAGCAGTACTTC. The chain joins TRBV11-2 to TRBJ2-7; D unclear. This CDR3 contains 11 residues. V dropped 5 bases and J dropped 3 bases, with 5 bases sitting between them. Germline V CDR1 and CDR2: SGHAT, FQNNGV.

V gene TRBV5-1 combines with J gene TRBJ2-3; 8 bases map to TRBD2. Trimming at V came to 0 bases and at J to 1 base, leaving 4 bases not matched to a gene. The germline gives CDR1 SGHRS, CDR2 YFSETQ. CDR3 length: 16 residues. DNA of the CDR3: TGCGCCAGCAGCTTGGACGCGGGACTAGGCACAGATACGCAGTATTTT. It encodes CASSLDAGLGTDTQYF.

The rearrangement links TRBV7-2 to TRBJ1-2; no definite D call. Germline CDR1 reads SGHTA; CDR2 reads FQGNSA. The germline V and J ends were trimmed by 4 bases and 8 bases, with 11 bases remaining between them. The CDR3 sequence is 12 residues long. CDR3 region: CASSSLRRGYTF. CDR3 sequence (DNA): TGTGCCAGCAGCTCCCTCAGGAGGGGCTACACCTTC.

V gene TRBV2 combines with J gene TRBJ2-7, with D possibly being TRBD1 (5 bases). The CDR3 is 15 amino acids. The V end was cut by 6 bases, the J end by 3 bases, with 18 bases between. Per germline, CDR1 SNHLY and CDR2 FYNNEI. CDR3 region: CASRTPKGWSYEQYF. Here the CDR3 DNA reads TGTGCCAGCAGGACTCCCAAGGGGTGGAGCTACGAGCAGTACTTC.

The chain uses TRBV5-8 and TRBJ1-4; a possible D gene is TRBD1 (6 bases). The V end was cut by 4 bases, the J end by 0 bases, with 22 bases between. CDR1 is SGHTS and CDR2 is YDEGEE in the germline V gene. The CDR3 sequence is 19 residues long. In DNA, the CDR3 is TGTGCCAGCAGCCGTACACCCGTGGGGGCAGGGACAACTAATGAAAAACTGTTTTTT. Amino acids: CASSRTPVGAGTTNEKLFF.

Concerning this clone: Other DNA sequences within the sample encode an identical CDR3. The chain carries TRBV11-2 and TRBJ2-5; 10 bases fit TRBD2. This CDR3 is 14 amino acids long. Germline CDR1 reads SGHAT; CDR2 reads FQNNGV. V was pared by 2 bases and J by 5 bases, with 2 bases of the junction left unmatched. The CDR3 nucleotides are TGTGCCAGCAGCTTACGAGCGGGGGGGGAGACCCAGTACTTC. It is translated as CASSLRAGGETQYF.

CDR3 nucleotides: TGTGCCAGCAGCCTCGCGAGCAGGGTGGCGGCCTACGAGCAGTACTTC. This encodes CASSLASRVAAYEQYF. The rearrangement joins TRBV5-5 to TRBJ2-7; TRBD1 might be the D (5 bases). The germline gives CDR1 SGHKS, CDR2 YYEKEE (reference sequence). Trimming took 4 bases from V and 2 from J, leaving 19 bases between them. The CDR3 covers 16 residues.

CDR3 nucleotides: TGCGCCAGCAGCCAACAGGGGGCCGATGGCTACACCTTC. Translating gives CASSQQGADGYTF. V and J are TRBV4-1 and TRBJ1-2, with 8 bases that match TRBD1. Germline CDR1 is MGHRA and CDR2 is YSYEKL. V gave up 2 bases and J gave up 6 bases; unmatched junction bases: 2. CDR3 length equals 13 residues.

This clone was seen many times. V usage is TRBV10-3 and J usage is TRBJ2-7; D gene ambiguous. In germline, CDR1 is ENHRY, CDR2 SYGVKD. This CDR3 region has 16 residues. V was pared by 3 bases and J by 3 bases, with 18 bases between. The CDR3 is CAISEGLVDLGYEQYF. The CDR3 nucleotides are TGTGCCATCAGTGAAGGTCTCGTAGATTTGGGCTACGAGCAGTACTTC.

The count of this clone is one. The chain recombines TRBV5-1 with TRBJ1-5; unclear D gene. This CDR3 has 15 residues. Germline V gene lookup returns CDR1 SGHRS and CDR2 YFSETQ. Between the trimmed V and J ends, which lost 4 bases and 3 bases, there was a span of 14 bases. CDR3 loop: CASSPWAGLNQPQHF. The CDR3 nucleotides are TGCGCCAGCAGCCCCTGGGCAGGCCTCAATCAGCCCCAGCATTTT.

V is TRBV6-1 and J is TRBJ2-5, with 9 bases aligning to TRBD2. This CDR3 is built from 18 residues. Looked up from germline, CDR1 is MNHNS and CDR2 is SASEGT. V shed 0 bases, J shed 4 bases, and the junction held 12 bases outside the gene matches. The DNA for the CDR3 is TGTGCCAGCAGTGAAGCGCATCCCGGGACTAGCCATTTAGAGACCCAGTACTTC. It specifies CASSEAHPGTSHLETQYF.

V is TRBV7-8 and J is TRBJ1-1; maybe TRBD1 (5 bases). Trimming took off 1 base at V and 3 bases at J, with 6 bases between the two ends. The CDR3 is 13 residues long. Germline CDR1 and CDR2: SGHVS and FQNEAQ. CDR3 in amino acids: CASSLVGDTEAFF. Written as DNA, the CDR3 is TGTGCCAGCAGCTTAGTGGGGGACACTGAAGCTTTCTTT.

This clone was found once. The rearrangement uses TRBV7-2 and TRBJ2-3, with D tentatively TRBD2 (7 bases). There are 16 residues in the CDR3. Germline loops: CDR1 SGHTA, CDR2 FQGNSA. Deletions cut 4 bases from V and 6 bases from J, with 20 bases between. The DNA for the CDR3 is TGTGCCAGCAGCTCTCGGAGGGCTGGCGGGGGCGATACGCAGTATTTT. This codes for CASSSRRAGGGDTQYF.

This chain joins TRBV30 and TRBJ1-2; D gene uncertain. Germline CDR1 is GTSNPN and CDR2 is SVGIG (reference sequence). This CDR3 has 12 residues. V dropped 5 bases and J dropped 4 bases, with 11 bases sitting between them. The DNA for the CDR3 is TGTGCCTGGCAACATGGAGCCTATGGCTACACCTTC. Amino acid sequence: CAWQHGAYGYTF.

The chain couples TRBV9 to TRBJ2-7, with D uncertain. The CDR3 loop spans 14 amino acids. Germline CDR1 reads SGDLS; CDR2 reads YYNGEE. V was clipped by 0 bases and J by 0 bases, with 7 bases between them. CDR3 protein: CASSVAASSYEQYF. CDR3 nucleotide sequence: TGTGCCAGCAGCGTAGCGGCTAGCTCCTACGAGCAGTACTTC.

This rearrangement joins TRBV11-1 to TRBJ2-3, with 9 bases matching TRBD1. Germline V CDR1 and CDR2: SGHAT, FQDESV (reference sequence). Trimming cost V 2 bases and J 1 base; bases outside gene matches: 4. The CDR3 has 16 amino acids. The CDR3 nucleotides read TGTGCCAGCAGCTTACGCCGGACAGGGGGCACAGATACGCAGTATTTT. This sequence encodes CASSLRRTGGTDTQYF.

V and J are TRBV29-1 and TRBJ1-1; a possible D gene is TRBD1 (5 bases). CDR1 and CDR2 (germline): SQVTM, ANQGSEA. The CDR3 has 11 residues. Between the trimmed V and J ends, which lost 5 bases and 5 bases, there was a span of 9 bases. This chain's CDR3 is CSVWGYTEAFF. The CDR3 bases are TGCAGCGTTTGGGGGTATACTGAAGCTTTCTTT. Full variable domain (outside the CDR3, taken from reference TRBV29-1 and TRBJ1-1): SAVISQKPSRDICQRGTSLTIQCQVDSQVTMMFWYRQQPGQSLTLIATANQGSEATYESGFVIDKFPISRPNLTFSTLTVSNMSPEDSSIYLCSVWGYTEAFFGQGTRLTVV.

This sequence joins TRBV9 and TRBJ2-7; 8 bases are a match to TRBD2. The CDR3 length is 16 residues. The ends lost 2 bases at V and 1 base at J; junction bases unmatched: 8. CDR1 and CDR2 from the germline V gene are SGDLS and YYNGEE. The CDR3: CASSVGPSGPSYEQYF. The DNA of the CDR3 is TGTGCCAGCAGCGTTGGGCCTAGCGGGCCTTCCTACGAGCAGTACTTC. Using reference TRBV9 and TRBJ2-7 for the parts outside the CDR3, the full variable domain is DSGVTQTPKHLITATGQRVTLRCSPRSGDLSVYWYQQSLDQGLQFLIQYYNGEERAKGNILERFSAQQFPDLHSELNLSSLELGDSALYFCASSVGPSGPSYEQYFGPGTRLTVT.

The chain has TRBV7-3 and TRBJ2-7; D may be TRBD2 (6 bases). The germline gives CDR1 SGHTA, CDR2 FQGTGA. The CDR3 totals 15 residues. V lost 4 bases to trimming and J lost 3 bases, with 16 bases between them. The CDR3 loop reads CASSSPPGLNYEQYF. Written as DNA, the CDR3 is TGTGCCAGCAGCTCTCCCCCGGGACTGAACTACGAGCAGTACTTC.

This clone showed up just once. V is TRBV27 and J is TRBJ2-5; D assignment may be TRBD1 or TRBD2 (5 bases each). The CDR3 sequence is 15 residues long. V was clipped by 10 bases and J by 5 bases, with 23 bases between them. Germline V gives CDR1 MNHEY, CDR2 SMNVEV (reference sequence). The CDR3 loop is CATTRMVEGSETQYF. The CDR3 bases are TGTGCCACAACTAGGATGGTTGAGGGGTCGGAGACCCAGTACTTC.

In its sample, this clone was seen a few times. V is TRBV4-2 and J is TRBJ1-5; 7 bases agree with TRBD1. CDR3 size: 16 residues. CDR1 and CDR2 from the germline V gene are LGHNA and YNFKEQ. V dropped 0 bases and J dropped 3; count of bases not matched to a gene: 5. The CDR3 protein is CASSQDRGQTNQPQHF. In DNA, the CDR3 is TGTGCCAGCAGCCAAGATAGGGGACAGACCAATCAGCCCCAGCATTTT.